Listed below are T cell receptor beta chains from one sample, sequenced in a study of blood T cells in healthy people across ages. MiXCR was run by TCRdb on the 5' RACE reads, yielding one entry per CDR3 protein. Of more than 1 million distinct CDR3 sequences listed, less than 50% were seen once; the top ten hold over 15%. Sequenced input: blood. The origin of the receptors is a woman in her sixties or seventies in good health. The CDR3 runs from the conserved cysteine through the conserved F or W. Fields, in order: clone size, V gene, J gene, D gene, CDR3 protein, CDR3 DNA. A D gene is named only where the DNA matches it firmly. Only some rows state a clone size, as once, few, many or a class for expanded clones.

size: few; V: TRBV9; J: TRBJ2-1; D: -; CDR3: CASSDRVPQLNNEQFF; DNA: TGTGCCAGCAGCGATAGGGTTCCGCAGCTTAACAATGAGCAGTTCTTC
size: many; V: TRBV20-1; J: TRBJ2-7; D: -; CDR3: CSARGWGGPNYEQYF; DNA: TGCAGTGCTAGAGGGTGGGGGGGGCCGAACTACGAGCAGTACTTC
size: -; V: TRBV20-1; J: TRBJ1-2; D: TRBD1; CDR3: CSARELDRGGGYTF; DNA: TGCAGTGCTAGAGAACTGGACAGGGGTGGTGGCTACACCTTC
size: -; V: TRBV6-5; J: TRBJ2-5; D: -; CDR3: CASSVPGVQETQYF; DNA: TGTGCCAGCAGTGTTCCGGGAGTACAAGAGACCCAGTACTTC
size: many; V: TRBV6-6; J: TRBJ2-1; D: -; CDR3: CASRGGAYNEQFF; DNA: TGTGCCAGCAGGGGGGGAGCGTACAATGAGCAGTTCTTC
size: few; V: TRBV29-1; J: TRBJ1-2; D: -; CDR3: CSAIPDSGRVGYTF; DNA: TGCAGCGCAATCCCGGACAGCGGGCGAGTTGGCTACACCTTC
size: -; V: TRBV7-8; J: TRBJ2-1; D: TRBD2; CDR3: CASSLRGLASNEQFF; DNA: TGTGCCAGCAGCTTAAGAGGACTAGCGTCGAATGAGCAGTTCTTC
size: -; V: TRBV9; J: TRBJ2-3; D: -; CDR3: CASGREWEDTQYF; DNA: TGTGCCAGCGGTCGGGAGTGGGAAGATACGCAGTATTTT
size: -; V: TRBV20-1; J: TRBJ2-1; D: TRBD2; CDR3: CSAPTGTSWNEQFF; DNA: TGCAGTGCCCCTACGGGGACTAGCTGGAATGAGCAGTTCTTC
size: few; V: TRBV6-1; J: TRBJ2-4; D: -; CDR3: CASTEGLAKNIQYF; DNA: TGTGCCAGCACCGAGGGACTAGCCAAAAACATTCAGTACTTC
size: -; V: TRBV21-1; J: TRBJ1-2; D: -; CDR3: CASSKVGSYYGYTF; DNA: TGTGCCAGCAGCAAAGTTGGCAGTTATTATGGCTACACCTTC
size: -; V: TRBV7-2; J: TRBJ2-6; D: -; CDR3: CASSSRGGLGANVLTF; DNA: TGTGCCAGCAGTTCTAGAGGGGGGCTTGGGGCCAACGTCCTGACTTTC
size: -; V: TRBV4-1; J: TRBJ2-7; D: -; CDR3: CASSQGTQAYEQYF; DNA: TGCGCCAGCAGCCAAGGAACGCAGGCCTACGAGCAGTACTTC
size: few; V: TRBV7-2; J: TRBJ2-5; D: TRBD2; CDR3: CASSLVRGSGRYNEQYF; DNA: TGTGCCAGCAGCTTAGTTCGTGGTAGCGGGAGATACAATGAGCAGTACTTC
size: once; V: TRBV11-2; J: TRBJ2-7; D: -; CDR3: CASSLTSDPAYEQYF; DNA: TGTGCCAGCAGCTTAACTTCGGACCCTGCCTACGAGCAGTACTTC
size: few; V: TRBV7-9; J: TRBJ2-1; D: -; CDR3: CASSLDLVYNEQFF; DNA: TGTGCCAGCAGCTTAGATCTCGTCTACAATGAGCAGTTCTTC
size: -; V: TRBV5-5; J: TRBJ2-3; D: TRBD1; CDR3: CASSLGTGYPTDTQYF; DNA: TGTGCCAGCAGCTTGGGGACAGGGTATCCCACAGATACGCAGTATTTT
size: -; V: TRBV15; J: TRBJ2-7; D: -; CDR3: CATSSPNQDYEQYF; DNA: TGTGCCACCAGCAGTCCTAACCAAGACTACGAGCAGTACTTC
size: -; V: TRBV5-1; J: TRBJ2-6; D: -; CDR3: CASSFSQGEFVSGANVLTF; DNA: TGCGCCAGCAGCTTCTCACAGGGAGAGTTTGTCTCTGGGGCCAACGTCCTGACTTTC
size: -; V: TRBV6-2/TRBV6-3; J: TRBJ1-1; D: TRBD1; CDR3: CASSINRGGNTEAFF; DNA: TGTGCCAGCAGTATAAACAGGGGCGGGAACACTGAAGCTTTCTTT
size: -; V: TRBV20-1; J: TRBJ1-1; D: -; CDR3: CSASGVRGNTEAFF; DNA: TGCAGTGCTAGTGGGGTCAGGGGAAACACTGAAGCTTTCTTT
size: -; V: TRBV5-1; J: TRBJ2-7; D: TRBD2; CDR3: CASSHAGLAGSYEQYF; DNA: TGCGCCAGCAGCCACGCGGGACTAGCGGGTTCCTACGAGCAGTACTTC
size: few; V: TRBV7-8; J: TRBJ2-3; D: -; CDR3: CASSPGPAPEYPDTQYF; DNA: TGTGCCAGCAGCCCCGGGCCAGCGCCGGAGTATCCAGATACGCAGTATTTT
size: many; V: TRBV28; J: TRBJ2-7; D: -; CDR3: CASRQGTYEQYF; DNA: TGTGCCAGCAGGCAAGGCACCTACGAGCAGTACTTC
size: -; V: TRBV28; J: TRBJ1-5; D: -; CDR3: CASRSPGAATQPQHF; DNA: TGTGCCAGCAGGTCCCCCGGGGCAGCGACTCAGCCCCAGCATTTT
size: -; V: TRBV24-1; J: TRBJ2-1; D: TRBD2; CDR3: CATSADSGTSGNEQFF; DNA: TGTGCCACCAGTGCCGACTCCGGGACTAGCGGCAATGAGCAGTTCTTC
size: few; V: TRBV5-1; J: TRBJ2-2; D: TRBD1; CDR3: CASSFGQGINTGELFF; DNA: TGCGCCAGCAGCTTCGGACAGGGGATAAACACCGGGGAGCTGTTTTTT
size: -; V: TRBV10-1; J: TRBJ2-1; D: TRBD1; CDR3: CASRVGQSYNEQFF; DNA: TGCGCCAGCAGAGTGGGACAGAGCTACAATGAGCAGTTCTTC
size: -; V: TRBV5-1; J: TRBJ2-7; D: -; CDR3: CASSITGTTYEQYF; DNA: TGCGCCAGCAGCATTACAGGCACAACCTACGAGCAGTACTTC
size: -; V: TRBV2; J: TRBJ2-7; D: -; CDR3: CASRATTGLRHEQYF; DNA: TGTGCCAGCAGGGCCACTACGGGACTTCGACACGAGCAGTACTTC
size: -; V: TRBV20-1; J: TRBJ2-1; D: TRBD2; CDR3: CSARALAGSSYNEQFF; DNA: TGCAGTGCTAGAGCCCTAGCGGGTTCCTCCTACAATGAGCAGTTCTTC
size: many; V: TRBV29-1; J: TRBJ1-5; D: TRBD1; CDR3: CSVGGQGYQPQHF; DNA: TGCAGCGTTGGGGGACAGGGTTATCAGCCCCAGCATTTT
size: -; V: TRBV13; J: TRBJ2-1; D: -; CDR3: CASSFGAALVNEQFF; DNA: TGTGCCAGCAGCTTTGGAGCGGCCCTGGTGAATGAGCAGTTCTTC
size: few; V: TRBV10-1; J: TRBJ1-1; D: -; CDR3: CASSEGQNTEAFF; DNA: TGCGCCAGCAGTGAAGGACAGAACACTGAAGCTTTCTTT
size: -; V: TRBV2; J: TRBJ2-7; D: -; CDR3: CASSDLPGLRYEQYF; DNA: TGTGCCAGCAGCGATCTACCGGGACTTCGCTACGAGCAGTACTTC
size: -; V: TRBV27; J: TRBJ1-1; D: -; CDR3: CASRDTQGLGNTEAFF; DNA: TGTGCCAGCAGGGATACTCAGGGTTTGGGGAACACTGAAGCTTTCTTT
size: few; V: TRBV28; J: TRBJ2-7; D: TRBD1; CDR3: CASSSAGTGKYEQYF; DNA: TGTGCCAGCAGTTCAGCCGGGACAGGGAAGTACGAGCAGTACTTC
size: many; V: TRBV10-1; J: TRBJ2-3; D: TRBD2; CDR3: CASRAGGFTDTQYF; DNA: TGCGCCAGCAGAGCGGGAGGGTTCACAGATACGCAGTATTTT
size: many; V: TRBV9; J: TRBJ2-7; D: -; CDR3: CASSGDRDNERKYF; DNA: TGTGCCAGCAGCGGGGACCGGGACAATGAAAGAAAGTACTTC
size: many; V: TRBV4-1; J: TRBJ2-5; D: TRBD1; CDR3: CASSQEGTGRRETQYF; DNA: TGCGCCAGCAGCCAAGAAGGGACAGGGAGAAGGGAGACCCAGTACTTC
size: -; V: TRBV7-9; J: TRBJ2-2; D: -; CDR3: CASSPPGLGDGELFF; DNA: TGTGCCAGCAGCCCACCGGGACTGGGGGACGGGGAGCTGTTTTTT
size: -; V: TRBV24-1; J: TRBJ2-7; D: TRBD2; CDR3: CATSDSGTSGSYRSDYEQYF; DNA: TGTGCCACCAGTGATTCCGGGACTAGCGGTAGTTACCGTTCGGACTACGAGCAGTACTTC